This T cell receptor beta chain was sequenced in a study of blood T cells in healthy people across ages. This clonotype has only a few counts. Its antigen is as yet unknown. Next came a second PCR, run for about 7 to 12 cycles, which used a sample-barcoded 5' primer along with a J-beta primer mix. TCRdb analysed the 5' RACE reads with MiXCR anew, one entry per CDR3 protein. The sample contains 900,000 to 950,000 distinct CDR3 sequences, 25% to 35% of which appear only once. Findings and limits, study-wide: Significant beta diversity loss was already apparent by age around 36, declining roughly linearly. Both naive CD4+ cell counts and diversity were greater in long-lived donors than in aged donors.

Germline CDR1 SGHRS, CDR2 YFSETQ. The CDR3 extends over 14 amino acids. V dropped 3 bases and J dropped 1 base, with 10 bases sitting between them. These data were also filed under a second study, of T cells of mothers and their children.

This rearrangement joins TRBV5-1 to TRBJ1-1; D is uncertain. This sequence originates from a middle-aged woman in good health. Sequences were obtained from blood. DNA of the CDR3: TGCGCCAGCAGCTGGACCGGGCCGAACACTGAAGCTTTCTTT. Residues: CASSWTGPNTEAFF. The whole variable domain, remainder taken from reference TRBV5-1 and TRBJ1-1, is KAGVTQTPRYLIKTRGQQVTLSCSPISGHRSVSWYQQTPGQGLQFLFEYFSETQRNKGNFPGRFSGRQFSNSRSEMNVSTLELGDSALYLCASSWTGPNTEAFFGQGTRLTVV.